The clone carrying this T cell receptor beta chain turned up a few times. All patients were untreated before thyroid surgery. The sample comes from a study of metastatic and nonmetastatic thyroid tumors. The germline gives CDR1 MNHEY, CDR2 SMNVEV (reference sequence). The length of the CDR3 is 14 residues. Between the trimmed V and J ends, which lost 4 bases and 5 bases, there was a span of 13 bases. With MiXCR, TCRdb called clones anew from the PCR reads. The repertoire holds fewer than 40,000 clones, about a fifth seen once, with 3% in the top ten. This TCR was recovered from a male donor with papillary thyroid cancer or a benign thyroid nodule (not recorded which). Some clones in this sample may be carry-over from other donors' samples. The J gene is TRBJ2-3, the V gene TRBV27, with no clear D. Sequencing was carried out using tumor tissue. The CDR3 DNA reads TGTGCCAGCAGTTCCGCAGGTTTGGGAGATACGCAGTATTTT. Amino acids: CASSSAGLGDTQYF.